What follows are 26 T cell receptor beta chains derived from one specimen sequenced in a study of blood T cells in healthy people across ages. Alongside a J-beta primer mix, a sample-barcoded 5' primer served in a second PCR lasting roughly 6 to 11 cycles. TCRdb reanalysed the 5' RACE reads using MiXCR and keeps one entry per CDR3 protein. The sample has fewer than 700,000 distinct CDR3 sequences, roughly two fifths seen once. Sequencing was carried out using blood. These receptors were obtained from a man older than 75 in good health.

The table lists this clonotype with a few counts. This chain links TRBV29-1 with TRBJ1-2; 10 nucleotides agree with TRBD1. V lost 1 base, J lost 6 bases, and 2 bases stayed unmatched. Germline values: CDR1 SQVTM, CDR2 ANQGSEA. The CDR3 has 13 amino acids. The DNA for the CDR3 is TGCAGCGTTGAAGGACAGGGGGCGCATGGCTACACCTTC. It is translated as CSVEGQGAHGYTF.

V gene TRBV20-1 combines with J gene TRBJ1-6; 8 bases fit TRBD1. The CDR3 extends over 15 amino acids. Germline V lookup: CDR1 DFQATT, CDR2 SNEGSKA (reference sequence). V gave up 3 bases and J gave up 6 bases; unmatched junction bases: 7. The CDR3 sequence is CSARDRAEVNSPLHF. In DNA, the CDR3 is TGCAGTGCTAGGGACAGGGCAGAAGTTAATTCACCCCTCCACTTT.

With regard to this clonotype: A read error may be the cause here, since a much bigger clone is one base away. The chain employs TRBV29-1 and TRBJ2-7; a possible D gene is TRBD2 (6 bases). Per germline, CDR1 SQVTM and CDR2 ANQGSEA. CDR3 size: 13 residues. Trimming pared 7 bases from V and 2 bases from J, leaving 15 bases between. This chain's CDR3 is CSASFSGPYEQYF. For the CDR3, the DNA is TGCAGCGCCTCCTTTAGCGGTCCCTACGAGCAGTACTTC.

The V gene is TRBV3-1, the J gene TRBJ1-1, with D uncertain. Germline CDR1 reads LGHDT; CDR2 reads YNNKEL (reference sequence). Trimming removed 2 bases at V and 4 bases at J, with 14 bases between. The CDR3 totals 15 residues. The chain's CDR3 is CASSQRLGLSTEAFF. The CDR3 region has the DNA TGTGCCAGCAGCCAAAGATTGGGTTTGAGCACTGAAGCTTTCTTT.

J is TRBJ2-1 and V is TRBV7-2; D remains ambiguous. The V end was cut by 1 base, the J end by 15 bases, with 13 bases between. Germline CDR1 reads SGHTA; CDR2 reads FQGNSA. This CDR3 region has 12 residues. In nucleotides, the CDR3 is TGTGCCAGCAGCTTAGTGGGCGGATACGGGTTCTTC. Translated, it gives CASSLVGGYGFF.

The genes are TRBV20-1 and TRBJ2-5; 7 bases map to TRBD1. The CDR3 length is 13 residues. The V gene end was trimmed by 7 bases and the J gene end by 11 bases; junction bases not matched to a gene: 16. Germline values: CDR1 DFQATT, CDR2 SNEGSKA (reference sequence). Written as DNA, the CDR3 is TGCAGTGGCCCTGACAGGGTTTCCAATGAGCAGTACTTC. This codes for CSGPDRVSNEQYF.

This clonotype was counted many times. This rearrangement joins TRBV20-1 to TRBJ2-7, with 12 bases identical to TRBD1. CDR3 length: 14 amino acids. Germline V CDR1 and CDR2: DFQATT, SNEGSKA (reference sequence). With V trimmed by 5 bases and J by 6 bases, 8 bases remained unmatched. CDR3 region: CSADNRDRGLEQYF. The CDR3 bases are TGCAGTGCTGACAACCGGGACAGGGGGCTCGAGCAGTACTTC.

This chain joins TRBV6-5 and TRBJ2-3; 7 nucleotides match TRBD2. Germline assignment: CDR1 MNHEY and CDR2 SVGAGI. The ends lost 2 bases at V and 4 bases at J; junction bases unmatched: 6. The CDR3 is 15 amino acids. CDR3: CASSYREGGSDTQYF. For the CDR3, the DNA is TGTGCCAGCAGTTACAGGGAGGGAGGGTCAGATACGCAGTATTTT.

The chain is built from TRBV30 and TRBJ2-7, with TRBD2 matching over 7 bases. This CDR3 region has 14 residues. Germline values: CDR1 GTSNPN, CDR2 SVGIG (reference sequence). Losses at the gene ends were 8 bases for V and 4 bases for J; bases not matched to a gene: 14. The CDR3 nucleotides read TGTGCCGGGTTAAACTCTAGCGGAGCATACGAGCAGTACTTC. Translation: CAGLNSSGAYEQYF.

V usage is TRBV7-6 and J usage is TRBJ2-7; no clear D gene. Germline values: CDR1 SGHVS, CDR2 FNYEAQ. There are 15 residues in the CDR3. Trimming took 0 bases from V and 2 from J, leaving 11 bases between them. For the CDR3, the DNA is TGTGCCAGCAGCTTAGCGGCAGGCGGAACCTACGAGCAGTACTTC. Its protein is CASSLAAGGTYEQYF.

About this clonotype: A much larger clone lies a single base off, so this may be a read error. The chain employs TRBV5-8 and TRBJ2-5, with TRBD2 as a possible D gene (6 bases). Trimming removed 2 bases from V and 11 bases from J, with 34 bases in between. The CDR3 is 19 amino acids. Per germline, CDR1 SGHTS and CDR2 YDEGEE. CDR3 in DNA: TGTGCCAGCAGCTTTGGGTCGGGAGAGAGAGGATTTGCGAACAATGAGCAGTACTTC. Protein product: CASSFGSGERGFANNEQYF. Variable domain in full (rest from reference TRBV5-8 and TRBJ2-5): EAGVTQSPTHLIKTRGQQATLRCSPISGHTSVYWYQQALGLGLQFLLWYDEGEERNRGNFPPRFSGRQFPNYSSELNVNALELEDSALYLCASSFGSGERGFANNEQYFGPGTRLLVL.

To note about this clonotype: A read error may account for a junction end that differs from germline. The chain links TRBV6-2 or TRBV6-3 to TRBJ2-4, with 8 positions matching TRBD1. With the DNA end fitting TRBJ2-7 better, the J assignment may be wrong. Germline CDR1 is MNHEY and CDR2 is SVGEGT. The CDR3 totals 14 residues. CDR3 residues: CASIYRGSSYEQYF. CDR3 DNA sequence: TGTGCCAGCATTTACAGGGGGAGCTCCTACGAGCAGTACTTC.

The sample holds one count of this clonotype. The CDR3 loop is CSASLTGQTYNSPLHF. CDR3 DNA sequence: TGCAGTGCTTCATTGACAGGGCAGACCTATAATTCACCCCTCCACTTT. The rearrangement joins TRBV20-1 to TRBJ1-6, with 7 bases identical to TRBD1. The ends lost 5 bases at V and 2 bases at J; junction bases unmatched: 9. Germline values: CDR1 DFQATT, CDR2 SNEGSKA (reference sequence). The CDR3 totals 16 residues.

The genes are TRBV7-9 and TRBJ2-6; D gene ambiguous. Deletions cut 7 bases from V and 7 bases from J, with 14 bases between. CDR1 is SEHNR, CDR2 FQNEAQ, per germline (reference sequence). The CDR3 spans 14 residues. CDR3 sequence reads: CASNNESTANVLTF. The DNA for the CDR3 is TGTGCCAGCAACAACGAAAGCACCGCCAACGTCCTGACTTTC.

This clonotype was observed a few times. V usage is TRBV4-2 and J usage is TRBJ1-2, with TRBD1 as a possible D gene (5 bases). The CDR3 totals 15 residues. V lost 0 bases, J lost 7 bases, and 15 bases lay in between. CDR1 and CDR2 (germline): LGHNA, YNFKEQ. DNA for the CDR3: TGTGCCAGCAGCCAAGATTTCGCAGGGATCGGTGGCTACACCTTC. This encodes CASSQDFAGIGGYTF.

The rearrangement links TRBV6-1 to TRBJ2-3, with no clear D. The CDR3 is 15 amino acids. Trimming pared 1 base from V and 1 base from J, leaving 9 bases between. Germline V lookup: CDR1 MNHNS, CDR2 SASEGT. CDR3 in DNA: TGTGCCAGCAGTGAAGAACAATTCCGCACAGATACGCAGTATTTT. Translation: CASSEEQFRTDTQYF.

This clonotype was seen a handful of times. The V and J genes are TRBV5-1 and TRBJ1-1; the match to TRBD1 covers 9 bases. The junction had 4 bases not matched to a gene; V was cut back by 0 bases and J by 4 bases. Germline CDR1 SGHRS, CDR2 YFSETQ. CDR3 size: 15 residues. The CDR3 DNA follows: TGCGCCAGCAGCTTGGAGGGACAGGGTGTCACTGAAGCTTTCTTT. This sequence encodes CASSLEGQGVTEAFF.

V is TRBV24-1 and J is TRBJ2-6; 7 nucleotides line up with TRBD2. J gave up 2 bases and V 4 bases, and 1 base lay outside the gene matches. This CDR3 has 15 amino acids. CDR1 is KGHDR and CDR2 is SFDVKD in the germline V gene. The CDR3 loop is CATSDAGAGANVLTF. CDR3 DNA sequence: TGTGCCACCAGTGACGCGGGAGCTGGGGCCAACGTCCTGACTTTC.

This clonotype was found a few times. The V gene is TRBV5-1, the J gene TRBJ2-5; D possibly corresponds to TRBD2 (5 bases). V shed 5 bases and J shed 5 bases, with 13 bases lying between them. Per the germline V gene, CDR1 is SGHRS and CDR2 is YFSETQ. The CDR3 is 13 amino acids. CDR3 in amino acids: CASSPGVPETQYF. In nucleotides, the CDR3 is TGCGCCAGCAGTCCCGGGGTCCCGGAGACCCAGTACTTC.

In this sample, this clonotype turned up many times. This chain links TRBV28 with TRBJ2-7, with D uncertain. CDR1 MDHEN and CDR2 SYDVKM come from the germline V gene. CDR3 length equals 13 residues. With 7 bases removed from V and 0 bases from J, the gap between germline ends came to 10 bases. CDR3 DNA: TGTGCCAGCAACAATGGAATCTCCTACGAGCAGTACTTC. It translates to CASNNGISYEQYF.

The CDR3 region is CSVEGVPGSGNTIYF. The CDR3 nucleotides read TGCAGCGTTGAGGGGGTCCCAGGGAGTGGAAACACCATATATTTT. V and J are TRBV29-1 and TRBJ1-3; TRBD1 is a possible D gene (5 bases). Germline V gene lookup returns CDR1 SQVTM and CDR2 ANQGSEA. The V gene lost 3 bases and the J gene lost 3 bases, with 15 bases spanning the gap. CDR3 length: 15 residues. Based on the CDR3 plus reference TRBV29-1 and TRBJ1-3, the full variable domain is SAVISQKPSRDICQRGTSLTIQCQVDSQVTMMFWYRQQPGQSLTLIATANQGSEATYESGFVIDKFPISRPNLTFSTLTVSNMSPEDSSIYLCSVEGVPGSGNTIYFGEGSWLTVV.

The chain carries TRBV10-1 and TRBJ2-1, with D perhaps TRBD2 (7 bases). V was trimmed by 3 bases and J by 12 bases, leaving 18 bases between them. The length of the CDR3 is 14 residues. Germline values: CDR1 WNHNN, CDR2 SYGVQD (reference sequence). The CDR3 DNA is TGCGCCAGCAGTGAAGGTTTCGGGGGGCCGGGGCAGTTCTTC. The encoded protein is CASSEGFGGPGQFF.

This clonotype was recorded a few times. This chain's CDR3 is CASSLVSGSSYEQYF. CDR3 sequence (DNA): TGTGCCAGCAGTTTAGTTAGCGGGAGTTCCTACGAGCAGTACTTC. The rearrangement joins TRBV12-3 or TRBV12-4 to TRBJ2-7; 9 bases align to TRBD2. The CDR3 runs 15 residues. V trimming: 1 base; J trimming: 1 base; junction bases outside the gene matches: 2.

This rearrangement joins TRBV12-3 or TRBV12-4 to TRBJ2-3; D call uncertain. The V gene lost 3 bases and the J gene lost 6 bases, with 7 bases spanning the gap. CDR3 size: 12 residues. The CDR3 sequence: CASSLGMDTQYF. The CDR3 DNA follows: TGTGCCAGCAGTTTGGGGATGGATACGCAGTATTTT.

The chain joins TRBV9 to TRBJ2-2, with 9 positions matching TRBD1. Looked up from germline, CDR1 is SGDLS and CDR2 is YYNGEE. V shed 4 bases and J 4 bases; nucleotides not matched to a gene: 8. CDR3 size: 16 residues. The CDR3 spells CASSIAGTGSTGELFF. CDR3 DNA sequence: TGTGCCAGCAGCATAGCCGGGACAGGGTCCACCGGGGAGCTGTTTTTT.

This clonotype has only a few counts. The chain has TRBV12-3 or TRBV12-4 and TRBJ2-3; D remains ambiguous. This CDR3 spans 13 amino acids. V gave up 3 bases and J gave up 2 bases, with 6 bases separating them. In nucleotides, the CDR3 is TGTGCCAGCAGTTTTGCGCACACAGATACGCAGTATTTT. It translates to CASSFAHTDTQYF.